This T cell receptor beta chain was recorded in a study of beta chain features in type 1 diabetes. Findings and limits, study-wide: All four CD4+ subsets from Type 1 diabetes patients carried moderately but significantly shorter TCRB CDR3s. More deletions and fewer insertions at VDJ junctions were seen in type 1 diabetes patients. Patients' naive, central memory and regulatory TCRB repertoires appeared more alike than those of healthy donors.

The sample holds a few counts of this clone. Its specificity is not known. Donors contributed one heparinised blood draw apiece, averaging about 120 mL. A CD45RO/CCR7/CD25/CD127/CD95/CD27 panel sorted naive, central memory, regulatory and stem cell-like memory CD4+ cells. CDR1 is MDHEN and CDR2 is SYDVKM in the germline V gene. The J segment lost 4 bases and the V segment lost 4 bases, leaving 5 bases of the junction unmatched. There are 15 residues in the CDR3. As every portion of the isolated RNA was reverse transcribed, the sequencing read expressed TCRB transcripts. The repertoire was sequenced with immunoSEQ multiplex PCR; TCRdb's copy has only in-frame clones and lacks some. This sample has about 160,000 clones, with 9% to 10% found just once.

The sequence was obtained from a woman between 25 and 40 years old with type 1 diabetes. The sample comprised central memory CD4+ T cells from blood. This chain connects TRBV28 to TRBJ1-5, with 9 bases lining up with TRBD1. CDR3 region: CASSSDGTGNQPQHF. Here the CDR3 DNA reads TGTGCCAGCAGTTCAGACGGGACAGGGAATCAGCCCCAGCATTTT. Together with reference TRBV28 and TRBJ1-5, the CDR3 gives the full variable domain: DVKVTQSSRYLVKRTGEKVFLECVQDMDHENMFWYRQDPGLGLRLIYFSYDVKMKEKGDIPEGYSVSREKKERFSLILESASTNQTSMYLCASSSDGTGNQPQHFGDGTRLSIL.